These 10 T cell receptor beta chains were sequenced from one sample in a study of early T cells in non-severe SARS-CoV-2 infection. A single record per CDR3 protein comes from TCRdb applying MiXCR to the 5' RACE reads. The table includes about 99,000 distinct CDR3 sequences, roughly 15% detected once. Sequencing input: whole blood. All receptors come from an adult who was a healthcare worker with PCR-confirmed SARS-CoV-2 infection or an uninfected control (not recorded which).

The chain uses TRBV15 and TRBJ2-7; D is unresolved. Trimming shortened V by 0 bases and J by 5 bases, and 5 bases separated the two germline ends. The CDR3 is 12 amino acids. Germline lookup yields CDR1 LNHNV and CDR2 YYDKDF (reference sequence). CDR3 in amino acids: CATSRDRHEQYF. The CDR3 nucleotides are TGTGCCACCAGCAGAGATCGGCACGAGCAGTACTTC.

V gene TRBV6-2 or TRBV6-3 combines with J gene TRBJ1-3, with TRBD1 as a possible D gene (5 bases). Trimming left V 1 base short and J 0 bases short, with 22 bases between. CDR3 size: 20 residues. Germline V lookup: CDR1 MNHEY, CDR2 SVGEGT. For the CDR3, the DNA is TGTGCCAGCAGTTACTTGAAATATCTCGACAGTTTCAGCTCTGGAAACACCATATATTTT. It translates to CASSYLKYLDSFSSGNTIYF.

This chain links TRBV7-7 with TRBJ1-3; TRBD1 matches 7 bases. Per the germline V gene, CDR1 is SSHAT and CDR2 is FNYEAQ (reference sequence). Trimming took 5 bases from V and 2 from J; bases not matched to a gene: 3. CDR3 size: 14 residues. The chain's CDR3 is CASSAGTAGNTIYF. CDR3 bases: TGTGCCAGCAGCGCCGGGACAGCTGGAAACACCATATATTTT.

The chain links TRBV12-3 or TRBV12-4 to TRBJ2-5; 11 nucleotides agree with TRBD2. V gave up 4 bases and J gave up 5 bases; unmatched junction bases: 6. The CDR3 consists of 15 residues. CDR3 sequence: CASSSTSGVGETQYF. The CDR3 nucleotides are TGTGCCAGCAGTTCGACTAGCGGGGTTGGGGAGACCCAGTACTTC.

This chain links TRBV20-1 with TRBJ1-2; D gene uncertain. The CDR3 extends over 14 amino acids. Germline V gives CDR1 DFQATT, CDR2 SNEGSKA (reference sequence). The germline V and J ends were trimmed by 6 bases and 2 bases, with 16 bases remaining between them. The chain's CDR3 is CSAIDNQRNYGYTF. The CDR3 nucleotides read TGCAGTGCAATTGACAATCAACGGAACTATGGCTACACCTTC.

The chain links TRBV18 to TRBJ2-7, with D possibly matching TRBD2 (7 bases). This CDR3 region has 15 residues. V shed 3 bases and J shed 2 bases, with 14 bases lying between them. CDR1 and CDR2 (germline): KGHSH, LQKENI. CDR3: CASSPGLDRTYEQYF. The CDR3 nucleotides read TGTGCCAGCTCACCTGGACTAGACAGGACCTACGAGCAGTACTTC.

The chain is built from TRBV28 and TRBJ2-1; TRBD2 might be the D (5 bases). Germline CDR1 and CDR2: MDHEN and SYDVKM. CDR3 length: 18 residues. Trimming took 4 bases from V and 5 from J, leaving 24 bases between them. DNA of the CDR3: TGTGCCAGCAGTTCACACCTCACCGAGAGGACTCGAAACAATGAGCAGTTCTTC. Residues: CASSSHLTERTRNNEQFF.

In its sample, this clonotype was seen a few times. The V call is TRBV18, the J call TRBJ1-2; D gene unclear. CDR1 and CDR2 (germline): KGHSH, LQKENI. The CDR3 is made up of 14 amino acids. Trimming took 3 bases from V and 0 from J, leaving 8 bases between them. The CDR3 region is CASSPLQANYGYTF. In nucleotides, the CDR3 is TGTGCCAGCTCACCTTTGCAAGCTAACTATGGCTACACCTTC.

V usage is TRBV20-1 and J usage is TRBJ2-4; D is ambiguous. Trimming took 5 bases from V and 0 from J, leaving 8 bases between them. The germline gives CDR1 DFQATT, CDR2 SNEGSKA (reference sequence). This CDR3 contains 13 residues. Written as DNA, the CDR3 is TGCAGTGCTCTGGAGCTAGCCAAAAACATTCAGTACTTC. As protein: CSALELAKNIQYF.

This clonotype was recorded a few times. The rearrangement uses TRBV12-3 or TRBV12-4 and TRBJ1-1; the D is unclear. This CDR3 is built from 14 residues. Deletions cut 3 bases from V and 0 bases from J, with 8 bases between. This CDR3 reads CASSFGMVNTEAFF. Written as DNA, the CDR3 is TGTGCCAGCAGTTTTGGTATGGTGAACACTGAAGCTTTCTTT.